Here is one T cell receptor (beta chain) with its context. Its binding antigen is unknown. No much larger clone exists at a distance of one base, and base qualities are not known. The record originates from a study of response to subunit inactivated influenza vaccine (dated by TCRdb to 2017 to 2018). For context, the study as a whole: Deep quantitative profiling of the T cell receptor repertoire was used in the study to follow responses to a trivalent subunit inactivated influenza vaccine.

Taken from cysteine to phenylalanine, the CDR3 has 14 residues. Only CDR3 DNA remains: 42 bases, in frame from the first base. The germline V gene sets CDR1 to SGHTA and CDR2 to FQGNSA. The V end loses 5 bases and the J end loses 3 bases, and a stretch of 14 bases separates them. Receptors were amplified or captured by RT-PCR. Data came from an Illumina HiSeq 2500. TCRdb passed the public sequencing reads through fastp at Q25 and MiXCR, retaining productive beta sequences. For every CDR3 protein sequence, its rows merge into one entry that carries the most common genes and DNA. The sample table records about 190,000 distinct CDR3 sequences; 13% to 15% of these occur just once. Roughly 24% of the sample is taken by the ten largest. Broad study findings and their caveats: According to the authors, only a limited number of new T cells may be recruited by each seasonal influenza vaccination.

The receptor comes from a man aged 50 or older who received an inactivated influenza vaccine. Donor details come from another sample of the same person, matched by shared clones. The chain links TRBV7-2 with TRBJ2-7; the D call could be TRBD1 or TRBD2, with each sharing 5 bases. This sample comprised CD8+ T cells sorted from PBMCs, obtained about 5 days after vaccination. The CDR3 here reads CASSLGLGDYEQYF. The nucleotide sequence reads TGTGCCAGCAGCCTGGGCTTGGGGGACTACGAGCAGTACTTC.